The 22 T cell receptor beta chains below all came from one sample that was sequenced in a study of T cells in Graves' hyperthyroidism and ophthalmopathy. Amplification targeted TCR beta CDR3 regions from RNA transcripts. Researchers ran a first-round RT-PCR on the TCR CDR3 using the HTBI primer set. One entry per CDR3 protein, called by TCRdb with MiXCR from the multiplex PCR reads. Here the sample spans about 300,000 distinct CDR3 sequences, 15% to 20% being singletons. The sample was blood. The receptor source for this set is a man aged 30-40 years with Graves' hyperthyroidism.

The rearrangement links TRBV9 to TRBJ1-1; possibly TRBD1 for D (6 bases). This CDR3 has 15 residues. Germline V lookup: CDR1 SGDLS, CDR2 YYNGEE. V dropped 3 bases and J dropped 2 bases, with 14 bases sitting between them. The DNA for the CDR3 is TGTGCCAGCAGCGGGCCCGGGACATACAACACTGAAGCTTTCTTT. Protein product: CASSGPGTYNTEAFF.

The gene calls are TRBV19 and TRBJ1-5; TRBD1 agrees at 10 bases. CDR1 and CDR2 (germline): LNHDA, SQIVND (reference sequence). After removal of 1 base from V and 6 bases from J, the junction contained 6 bases not matched to a gene. The CDR3 is 16 amino acids. The CDR3 sequence: CASSIAGQGGGQPQHF. CDR3 coding DNA: TGTGCCAGTAGTATAGCAGGACAGGGGGGCGGTCAGCCCCAGCATTTT.

This clonotype was seen at least ten times. The rearrangement uses TRBV18 and TRBJ2-7; 7 bases agree with TRBD1. Looked up from germline, CDR1 is KGHSH and CDR2 is LQKENI. Germline trimming cut 8 bases from V and 6 bases from J; bases unmatched to any gene: 7. The CDR3 contains 12 residues. The CDR3 loop reads CASADSGGEQYF. CDR3 coding DNA: TGTGCCAGCGCCGATTCAGGGGGCGAGCAGTACTTC.

This sequence joins TRBV7-9 and TRBJ2-3; 8 nucleotides line up with TRBD2. CDR3 length equals 17 residues. Trimming took 5 bases from V and 2 from J; bases not matched to a gene: 12. From germline, CDR1 is SEHNR and CDR2 FQNEAQ (reference sequence). As DNA, the CDR3 is TGTGCCAGCAGCCCGCGCCGAGGCGGGAGGCACACAGATACGCAGTATTTT. This codes for CASSPRRGGRHTDTQYF. The complete variable domain, with remaining parts taken from reference TRBV7-9 and TRBJ2-3, reads DTGVSQNPRHKITKRGQNVTFRCDPISEHNRLYWYRQTLGQGPEFLTYFQNEAQLEKSRLLSDRFSAERPKGSFSTLEIQRTEQGDSAMYLCASSPRRGGRHTDTQYFGPGTRLTVL.

The CDR3, as DNA: TGTGCCAGTAGTAAGGGACAGGTCTACGAGCAGTACTTC. Translation: CASSKGQVYEQYF. The chain couples TRBV19 to TRBJ2-7; 8 bases match TRBD1. V shed 4 bases and J 3 bases; nucleotides not matched to a gene: 2. This CDR3 spans 13 amino acids. Germline CDR1 reads LNHDA; CDR2 reads SQIVND (reference sequence).

This clonotype came up a few times. The rearrangement joins TRBV24-1 to TRBJ2-1; maybe TRBD2 (6 bases). The CDR3 runs to 13 residues. The germline V gene encodes CDR1 KGHDR and CDR2 SFDVKD. V was clipped by 5 bases and J by 6 bases, with 10 bases between them. Here the CDR3 reads CATSVEGINEQFF. In nucleotides, the CDR3 is TGTGCCACCAGTGTGGAGGGTATCAATGAGCAGTTCTTC.

Ten or more counts support this clonotype. The rearrangement joins TRBV18 to TRBJ1-1; no firm D call. Looked up from germline, CDR1 is KGHSH and CDR2 is LQKENI. With 3 bases removed from V and 6 bases from J, the gap between germline ends came to 17 bases. This CDR3 spans 15 amino acids. Here the CDR3 reads CASSPRPGSRSEAFF. The CDR3 region has the DNA TGTGCCAGCTCACCTAGACCGGGGAGTCGGTCTGAAGCTTTCTTT.

This clonotype was counted at least ten times. The chain joins TRBV6-2 or TRBV6-3 to TRBJ2-7, with D uncertain. Germline assignment: CDR1 MNHEY and CDR2 SVGEGT. Trimming stripped 9 bases from V and 0 bases from J, with 12 bases between. The CDR3 length is 13 residues. CDR3 sequence reads: CASVGHLSYEQYF. CDR3 in DNA: TGTGCCAGTGTAGGCCATCTCTCCTACGAGCAGTACTTC.

At least ten counts were recorded for this clonotype. This sequence joins TRBV12-3 or TRBV12-4 and TRBJ2-5; the D gene could be TRBD1 or TRBD2 (5 bases each). The CDR3 totals 12 residues. Deletions cut 11 bases from V and 7 bases from J, with 17 bases between. CDR3 amino acids: CAVGGMAGTQYF. In nucleotides, the CDR3 is TGTGCCGTTGGGGGAATGGCGGGGACCCAGTACTTC.

This clonotype was seen at least ten times. V usage is TRBV28 and J usage is TRBJ2-1; D gene uncertain. Germline-derived CDR1 and CDR2 are MDHEN and SYDVKM. V was shortened by 6 bases and J by 4 bases, with 13 bases between the two germline ends. The CDR3 runs 14 residues. Here the CDR3 reads CASRPLGRYNEQFF. The CDR3 DNA sequence: TGTGCCAGCAGACCTCTCGGACGTTACAATGAGCAGTTCTTC.

The chain combines TRBV18 with TRBJ2-1; weak D call: TRBD2 (6 bases). The CDR3 loop spans 14 amino acids. Germline V gives CDR1 KGHSH, CDR2 LQKENI. V was clipped by 3 bases and J by 8 bases, with 14 bases between them. The CDR3 loop reads CASSPPTSLHEQFF. In DNA form, the CDR3 reads TGTGCCAGCTCACCCCCAACTAGCCTCCATGAGCAGTTCTTC.

This clonotype was picked up many times. The genes are TRBV5-1 and TRBJ1-1; D gene unclear. Trimming pared 0 bases from V and 3 bases from J, leaving 12 bases between. CDR1 is SGHRS and CDR2 is YFSETQ in the germline V gene. The CDR3 is made up of 15 amino acids. DNA for the CDR3: TGCGCCAGCAGCTTGGAAAACCCCGCGGACACTGAAGCTTTCTTT. It specifies CASSLENPADTEAFF.

This clonotype has ten or more counts. The gene calls are TRBV18 and TRBJ2-5; 12 nucleotides match TRBD2. The J segment lost 9 bases and the V segment lost 4 bases, leaving 6 bases of the junction unmatched. Germline CDR1 KGHSH, CDR2 LQKENI. The CDR3 is made up of 14 amino acids. The CDR3 reads CASSLRLAGDPQYF. CDR3 nucleotides: TGTGCCAGCTCACTAAGACTAGCGGGAGATCCCCAGTACTTC.

This clonotype occurred many times. V is TRBV12-3 or TRBV12-4 and J is TRBJ2-4; D unresolved. V was shortened by 5 bases and J by 6 bases, with 11 bases between the two germline ends. The CDR3 spans 13 residues. Written as DNA, the CDR3 is TGTGCCAGCAGTCGGGCGTTGGGAAACATTCAGTACTTC. This gives the protein CASSRALGNIQYF.

This clonotype was observed at least ten times. This chain links TRBV30 with TRBJ2-7; possibly TRBD1 for D (5 bases). Trimming took off 8 bases at V and 1 base at J, with 15 bases between the two ends. Germline CDR1 reads GTSNPN; CDR2 reads SVGIG (reference sequence). The CDR3 runs to 13 residues. The CDR3 coding sequence is TGTGCCGTAAAACCGACAGAATCCTACGAGCAGTACTTC. Its translation: CAVKPTESYEQYF.

This clonotype has more than one count but fewer than ten. The chain recombines TRBV20-1 with TRBJ2-5, with no clear D. The CDR3 loop spans 13 amino acids. The germline V and J ends were trimmed by 1 base and 5 bases, with 11 bases remaining between them. Per germline, CDR1 DFQATT and CDR2 SNEGSKA (reference sequence). The CDR3 region is CSARVAARETQYF. Here the CDR3 DNA reads TGCAGTGCTAGAGTGGCGGCCCGGGAGACCCAGTACTTC.

The CDR3 coding sequence is TGTATCAGCAGTTTGCAGACTAATGAAAAACTGTTTTTT. This sequence encodes CISSLQTNEKLFF. V is TRBV12-3 or TRBV12-4 and J is TRBJ1-4; D unresolved. The CDR3 runs to 13 residues.

This clonotype occurred many times. The V call is TRBV6-1, the J call TRBJ1-1; the D is unclear. The V end lost 2 bases, the J end lost 1 base, and 8 bases lay between the germline ends. CDR1 and CDR2 (germline): MNHNS, SASEGT. CDR3 length equals 14 residues. For the CDR3, the DNA is TGTGCCAGCAGTGAAACCCCCGAGAACACTGAAGCTTTCTTT. It is translated as CASSETPENTEAFF.

This clonotype was detected a few times. This chain links TRBV15 with TRBJ2-5; 7 nucleotides agree with TRBD2. The V and J ends lost 4 bases and 5 bases, in that order; junction bases with no gene match: 13. The V gene's germline CDR1 is LNHNV and CDR2 YYDKDF (reference sequence). The CDR3 length is 16 residues. The CDR3 region has the DNA TGTGCCACCAGCATCCAGACTAGCTCGCTACCGGAGACCCAGTACTTC. Amino acids: CATSIQTSSLPETQYF.

In this sample, this clonotype turned up many times. J is TRBJ2-3 and V is TRBV30, with a weak D call TRBD1 (5 bases). The CDR3 length is 14 residues. V shed 0 bases and J shed 6 bases, with 13 bases lying between them. The germline V gene has CDR1 GTSNPN and CDR2 SVGIG (reference sequence). CDR3 in amino acids: CAWSVGQGSDTQYF. The CDR3 DNA reads TGTGCCTGGAGTGTAGGGCAGGGTTCCGATACGCAGTATTTT. Full variable domain (rest looked up from reference TRBV30 and TRBJ2-3): SQTIHQWPATLVQPVGSPLSLECTVEGTSNPNLYWYRQAAGRGLQLLFYSVGIGQISSEVPQNLSASRPQDRQFILSSKKLLLSDSGFYLCAWSVGQGSDTQYFGPGTRLTVL.

This clonotype was counted many times. The rearrangement joins TRBV24-1 to TRBJ2-3, with 7 bases fitting TRBD2. V was pared by 5 bases and J by 3 bases, with 4 bases of the junction left unmatched. The CDR3 has 14 amino acids. The germline CDR1 and CDR2 sequences are KGHDR and SFDVKD. CDR3 residues: CATSASGGTDTQYF. DNA of the CDR3: TGTGCCACCAGTGCATCCGGGGGGACAGATACGCAGTATTTT.

This clonotype was observed at least ten times. This chain's CDR3 is CASSLGEWSNQPQHF. The CDR3 DNA follows: TGCGCCAGCAGCTTGGGGGAATGGAGCAATCAGCCCCAGCATTTT. The genes are TRBV5-1 and TRBJ1-5; no clear D. V was shortened by 0 bases and J by 1 base, with 8 bases between the two germline ends. The CDR3 has 15 amino acids. The germline CDR1 and CDR2 sequences are SGHRS and YFSETQ.